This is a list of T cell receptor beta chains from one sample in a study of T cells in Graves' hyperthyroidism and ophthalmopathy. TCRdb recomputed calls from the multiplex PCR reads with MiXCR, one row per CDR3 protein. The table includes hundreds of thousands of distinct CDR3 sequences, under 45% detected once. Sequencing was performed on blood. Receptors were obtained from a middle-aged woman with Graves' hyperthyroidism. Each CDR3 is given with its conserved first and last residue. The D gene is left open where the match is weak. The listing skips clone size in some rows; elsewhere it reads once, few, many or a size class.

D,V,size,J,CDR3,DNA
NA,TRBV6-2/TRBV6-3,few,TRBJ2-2,CASSYGLANTGELFF,TGTGCCAGCAGTTACGGGCTAGCGAACACCGGGGAGCTGTTTTTT
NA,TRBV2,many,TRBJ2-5,CATMPGHPYQETQYF,TGTGCCACCATGCCGGGACACCCGTACCAAGAGACCCAGTACTTC
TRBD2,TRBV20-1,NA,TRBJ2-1,CSAVTGTSGYNEQFF,TGCAGTGCCGTAACCGGGACTAGCGGCTACAATGAGCAGTTCTTC
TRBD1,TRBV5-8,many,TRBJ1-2,CASSLALGQQEDYTF,TGTGCCAGCAGCTTGGCCCTGGGACAGCAAGAAGACTACACCTTC
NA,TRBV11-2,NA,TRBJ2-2,CASSPKLTGELFF,TGTGCCAGCAGCCCCAAGTTAACCGGGGAGCTGTTTTTT
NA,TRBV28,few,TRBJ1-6,CASTSENSPLHF,TGTGCCAGCACAAGCGAGAATTCACCCCTCCACTTT
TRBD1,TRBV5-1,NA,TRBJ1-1,CASSWRGDSPMNTEAFF,TGCGCCAGCAGCTGGAGAGGGGACAGCCCGATGAACACTGAAGCTTTCTTT
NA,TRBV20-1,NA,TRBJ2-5,CSTSRLQETQYF,TGCAGTACTAGTCGACTCCAAGAGACCCAGTACTTC
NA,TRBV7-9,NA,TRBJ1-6,CASGTGTQAPLHF,TGTGCCAGCGGAACCGGGACACAAGCTCCCCTCCACTTT
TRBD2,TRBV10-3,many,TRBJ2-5,CAISGLAGVGGVETQYF,TGTGCCATATCGGGACTAGCGGGAGTCGGTGGGGTAGAGACCCAGTACTTC
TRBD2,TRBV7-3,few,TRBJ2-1,CASSLMSASGGNEQFF,TGTGCCAGCAGCTTAATGTCGGCTAGCGGGGGGAATGAGCAGTTCTTC
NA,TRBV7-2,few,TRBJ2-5,CASSLGAGLVETQYF,TGTGCCAGCAGCTTGGGGGCAGGGCTCGTTGAGACCCAGTACTTC
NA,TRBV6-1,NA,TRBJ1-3,CASRKSSGRSGNTIYF,TGTGCCAGCAGAAAAAGTTCAGGACGCTCTGGAAACACCATATATTTT
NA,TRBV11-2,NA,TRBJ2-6,CASARGLGANVLTF,TGTGCCAGCGCTAGGGGGTTAGGGGCCAACGTCCTGACTTTC
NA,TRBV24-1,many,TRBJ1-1,CATRDEKNTEAFF,TGTGCCACCAGGGACGAGAAGAACACTGAAGCTTTCTTT
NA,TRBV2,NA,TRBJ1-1,CASSPSGGGNTEAFF,TGTGCCAGCAGTCCATCCGGGGGGGGGAACACTGAAGCTTTCTTT
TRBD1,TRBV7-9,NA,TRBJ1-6,CASSGPGGAEPLHF,TGTGCCAGCAGCGGGCCAGGGGGCGCGGAACCCCTCCACTTT
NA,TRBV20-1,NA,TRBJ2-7,CSAHSIERKAYEQYF,TGCAGTGCTCATAGTATCGAGCGGAAAGCCTACGAGCAGTACTTC
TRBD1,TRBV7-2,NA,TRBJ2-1,CASSSQGAGDEQFF,TGTGCCAGCAGCTCACAGGGGGCAGGCGATGAGCAGTTCTTC
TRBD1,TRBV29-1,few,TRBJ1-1,CSVGRQGYTEAFF,TGCAGCGTCGGAAGACAGGGATACACTGAAGCTTTCTTT
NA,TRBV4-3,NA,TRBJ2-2,CASSKGGSSNPGELFF,TGCGCCAGCAGCAAGGGGGGCTCCTCAAACCCCGGGGAGCTGTTTTTT
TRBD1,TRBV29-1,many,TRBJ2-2,CSVVGDSSYTGELFF,TGCAGCGTTGTAGGGGACAGTTCGTACACCGGGGAGCTGTTTTTT
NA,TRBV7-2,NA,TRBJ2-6,CASTMKSGANVLTF,TGTGCCAGCACCATGAAATCTGGGGCCAACGTCCTGACTTTC
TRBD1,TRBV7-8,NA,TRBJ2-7,CASRHGRDRGGEQYF,TGTGCCAGCAGGCATGGCCGGGACAGGGGAGGCGAGCAGTACTTC
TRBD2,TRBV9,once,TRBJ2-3,CASSEGTSGFITDTQYF,TGTGCCAGCAGCGAGGGGACTAGCGGGTTTATCACAGATACGCAGTATTTT
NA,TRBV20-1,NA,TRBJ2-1,CSARGVPVDNEQFF,TGCAGTGCTAGGGGGGTCCCGGTTGACAATGAGCAGTTCTTC
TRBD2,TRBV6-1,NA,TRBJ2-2,CASSMLAGEFGELFF,TGTGCCAGCAGCATGCTAGCGGGAGAGTTCGGGGAGCTGTTTTTT
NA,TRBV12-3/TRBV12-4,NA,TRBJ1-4,CASSLITEKLFF,TGTGCCAGCAGTTTGATAACTGAAAAACTGTTTTTT
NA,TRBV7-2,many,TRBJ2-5,CASSSRRGGSGETQYF,TGTGCCAGCAGCTCGCGCCGTGGGGGCAGCGGAGAGACCCAGTACTTC
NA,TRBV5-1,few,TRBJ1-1,CASSRGQSNTEAFF,TGCGCCAGCAGCCGTGGACAGAGTAACACTGAAGCTTTCTTT
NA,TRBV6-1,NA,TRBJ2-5,CASSEIFHSKETQYF,TGTGCCAGCAGTGAAATTTTTCACAGCAAAGAGACCCAGTACTTC
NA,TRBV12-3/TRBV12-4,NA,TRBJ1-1,CASTSGGVGVNTEAFF,TGTGCCAGCACCTCCGGGGGGGTGGGGGTGAACACTGAAGCTTTCTTT
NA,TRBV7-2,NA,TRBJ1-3,CASSPNAGYF,TGTGCCAGCAGCCCCAACGCCGGATATTTT
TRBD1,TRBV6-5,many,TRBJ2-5,CASSSALGGKETQYF,TGTGCCAGCAGCTCCGCGTTAGGGGGCAAAGAGACCCAGTACTTC
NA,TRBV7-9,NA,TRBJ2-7,CASGPVTGVSFEQYF,TGTGCCAGCGGTCCGGTTACGGGAGTTTCTTTCGAGCAGTACTTC
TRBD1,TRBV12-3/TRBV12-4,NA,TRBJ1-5,CASSPQGGAQHF,TGTGCCAGCAGTCCGCAGGGGGGGGCCCAGCATTTT
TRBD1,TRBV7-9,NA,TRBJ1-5,CASRPGQGVTQPQHF,TGTGCCAGCAGACCGGGACAGGGAGTCACTCAGCCCCAGCATTTT
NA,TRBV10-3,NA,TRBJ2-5,CATNGGSQETQYF,TGTGCCACCAACGGCGGGTCTCAAGAGACCCAGTACTTC
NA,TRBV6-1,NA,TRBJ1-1,CASRLTEGGRTEAFF,TGTGCCAGCAGACTCACCGAAGGGGGAAGAACTGAAGCTTTCTTT
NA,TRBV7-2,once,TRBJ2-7,CASSTDEQYF,TGTGCCAGCAGCACGGACGAGCAGTACTTC
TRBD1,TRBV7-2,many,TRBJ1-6,CASSLASGQGSPLHF,TGTGCCAGCAGCTTAGCATCTGGACAGGGATCACCCCTCCACTTT